The clone carrying this T cell receptor beta chain appeared once. This record comes from a study of tumor-infiltrating lymphocytes in glioblastoma multiforme. Multiple V-beta primers and a C-beta primer amplified TCRB from RNA. MiXCR was run by TCRdb on the multiplex PCR reads, yielding one entry per CDR3 protein. Among around 10,000 distinct CDR3 sequences listed, 65% to 75% were seen once. Germline CDR1 SGHDN, CDR2 FVKESK. V was clipped by 0 bases and J by 9 bases, with 12 bases between them. The CDR3 extends over 14 amino acids. V is TRBV14 and J is TRBJ2-1; D ambiguous. Input material: brain tumor tissue. This clonotype was obtained from a male donor with glioblastoma. The CDR3: CASSQDVRHSEQFF. In DNA form, the CDR3 reads TGTGCCAGCAGCCAAGATGTGCGTCACAGTGAGCAGTTCTTC.